The clone carrying this T cell receptor beta chain was counted a single time. This specimen comes from a study of blood T cell repertoires in COVID-19. Germline lookup yields CDR1 KGHDR and CDR2 SFDVKD. This CDR3 has 14 residues. Trimming left V 3 bases short and J 4 bases short, with 9 bases between. Some clones are missing from TCRdb's copy, which holds only in-frame ones; the method was immunoSEQ multiplex PCR. The sample lists approximately 250,000 clones, roughly 84% occurring once. Sequenced sample: peripheral blood. The J gene is TRBJ1-3, the V gene TRBV24-1; no reliable D call. This sequence originates from a woman between 45 and 60 years old with acute or convalescent COVID-19. CDR3 in DNA: TGTGCCACCAGTGATCCCGCTGAGGGAAACACCATATATTTT. Translating gives CATSDPAEGNTIYF.